The 14 T cell receptor beta chains below come from one sample, sequenced in a study of T cells in Graves' hyperthyroidism and ophthalmopathy. TCR beta CDR3 regions were amplified from RNA. A first-round RT-PCR of the TCR CDR3 used the HTBI primer set. TCRdb analysed the multiplex PCR reads with MiXCR anew, one entry per CDR3 protein. The profile covers about 260,000 distinct CDR3 sequences, with less than 30% appearing a single time and approximately 30% taken by the ten largest. Sequenced input: blood. Receptor source: a middle-aged man with Graves' hyperthyroidism that later progressed to Graves' ophthalmopathy.

The table lists this clonotype with many counts. J is TRBJ1-1 and V is TRBV28; D is uncertain. The V end lost 6 bases, the J end lost 0 bases, and 11 bases lay between the germline ends. Germline-derived CDR1 and CDR2 are MDHEN and SYDVKM. The CDR3 runs to 14 residues. CDR3 residues: CASSPGRMNTEAFF. CDR3 in DNA: TGTGCCAGCAGCCCAGGACGGATGAACACTGAAGCTTTCTTT.

This sequence joins TRBV28 and TRBJ1-2, with D possibly TRBD1 on 6 matching bases. The V end was cut by 9 bases, the J end by 5 bases, with 22 bases between. The CDR3 is 15 amino acids. Germline V gives CDR1 MDHEN, CDR2 SYDVKM. CDR3 sequence (DNA): TGTGCCAGTAGTATAGCGGGGGCGCGGATTTATGGCTACACCTTC. Amino acid sequence: CASSIAGARIYGYTF.

The table lists this clonotype with many counts. The CDR3 region has the DNA TGCAGTGCTAGACAGGGGTACTATGGCTACACCTTC. Translation gives CSARQGYYGYTF. The V call is TRBV20-1, the J call TRBJ1-2; a possible D gene is TRBD1 (6 bases). Germline lookup yields CDR1 DFQATT and CDR2 SNEGSKA (reference sequence). Trimming shortened V by 2 bases and J by 3 bases, and 7 bases separated the two germline ends. The CDR3 covers 12 residues.

Only a few counts were recorded for this clonotype. V and J are TRBV12-3 or TRBV12-4 and TRBJ2-4; TRBD1 matches at 8 bases. Unmatched junction bases numbered 10, after V lost 5 bases and J lost 4 bases. The CDR3 totals 16 residues. The CDR3 loop is CASSPPSGQGKNIQYF. The CDR3, as DNA: TGTGCCAGCAGTCCACCCAGCGGACAGGGAAAAAACATTCAGTACTTC.

This clonotype was seen ten or more times. The chain uses TRBV20-1 and TRBJ2-7; D not certain. Germline CDR1 is DFQATT and CDR2 is SNEGSKA (reference sequence). V lost 6 bases and J 5 bases, leaving 14 bases between the germline ends. There are 12 residues in the CDR3. The CDR3 protein is CSASRMAHEQYF. In nucleotides, the CDR3 is TGCAGTGCCTCCCGGATGGCCCACGAGCAGTACTTC.

This clonotype appeared many times. This sequence joins TRBV19 and TRBJ1-1; D perhaps matches TRBD1 (6 bases). Germline values: CDR1 LNHDA, CDR2 SQIVND (reference sequence). The CDR3 has 15 residues. V gave up 7 bases and J gave up 5 bases, with 20 bases separating them. The CDR3 protein is CASIPFFGGRTEAFF. The CDR3 DNA reads TGTGCCAGTATACCTTTTTTTGGGGGCCGAACTGAAGCTTTCTTT.

The gene calls are TRBV7-3 and TRBJ2-2, with 8 bases matching TRBD2. CDR1 and CDR2 from the germline V gene are SGHTA and FQGTGA. Trimming removed 4 bases from V and 6 bases from J; junction bases left unmatched: 7. The CDR3 runs 15 residues. CDR3 sequence: CASSSGTSSPGELFF. DNA for the CDR3: TGTGCCAGCAGCTCCGGGACTAGTTCCCCCGGGGAGCTGTTTTTT. Combining the CDR3 with reference TRBV7-3 and TRBJ2-2 gives the whole variable domain GAGVSQTPSNKVTEKGKYVELRCDPISGHTALYWYRQSLGQGPEFLIYFQGTGAADDSGLPNDRFFAVRPEGSVSTLKIQRTERGDSAVYLCASSSGTSSPGELFFGEGSRLTVL.

The chain recombines TRBV28 with TRBJ2-5, with D perhaps TRBD2 (6 bases). The CDR3 contains 12 residues. Per germline, CDR1 MDHEN and CDR2 SYDVKM. V dropped 8 bases and J dropped 0 bases, with 7 bases sitting between them. CDR3 region: CASAGNQETQYF. CDR3 nucleotides: TGTGCCAGCGCGGGGAACCAAGAGACCCAGTACTTC. The full variable domain, its missing parts supplied by reference TRBV28 and TRBJ2-5, is DVKVTQSSRYLVKRTGEKVFLECVQDMDHENMFWYRQDPGLGLRLIYFSYDVKMKEKGDIPEGYSVSREKKERFSLILESASTNQTSMYLCASAGNQETQYFGPGTRLLVL.

This chain uses TRBV20-1 with TRBJ1-1; no definite D call. The CDR3 totals 15 residues. Germline V CDR1 and CDR2: DFQATT, SNEGSKA (reference sequence). With 6 bases removed from V and 0 bases from J, the gap between germline ends came to 17 bases. Here the CDR3 reads CSAAPITEMNTEAFF. CDR3 DNA: TGCAGTGCCGCCCCAATAACAGAGATGAACACTGAAGCTTTCTTT.

The sample holds a few counts of this clonotype. The genes are TRBV28 and TRBJ2-3; 7 nucleotides match TRBD1. From germline, CDR1 is MDHEN and CDR2 SYDVKM. The CDR3 runs 18 residues. J was trimmed by 4 bases and V by 3 bases; bases with no gene match: 16. CDR3 sequence (DNA): TGTGCCAGCAGTTTCTCCCCCCACCGAGACAGGGCGGCAGATACGCAGTATTTT. This translates into CASSFSPHRDRAADTQYF.

This clonotype was seen ten or more times. V gene TRBV25-1 combines with J gene TRBJ2-7; D possibly corresponds to TRBD2 (7 bases). V was clipped by 4 bases and J by 3 bases, with 16 bases between them. This CDR3 has 15 residues. Germline-derived CDR1 and CDR2 are MGHDK and SYGVNS. CDR3 in amino acids: CASSVSGIGGYEQYF. For the CDR3, the DNA is TGTGCCAGCAGTGTAAGCGGGATAGGGGGCTACGAGCAGTACTTC.

In this sample, this clonotype turned up many times. The chain links TRBV7-2 to TRBJ1-2; no clear D gene. The CDR3 loop spans 13 amino acids. The germline V gene has CDR1 SGHTA and CDR2 FQGNSA. Trimming shortened V by 1 base and J by 6 bases, and 9 bases separated the two germline ends. CDR3 coding DNA: TGTGCCAGCAGCTTAGACGGGATCAATGGCTACACCTTC. It encodes CASSLDGINGYTF.

This clonotype has at least ten counts. The rearrangement joins TRBV24-1 to TRBJ2-2; D is undetermined. Germline CDR1 reads KGHDR; CDR2 reads SFDVKD. The ends were cut back, 6 bases at V and 7 bases at J, with 11 bases in the middle. The CDR3 loop spans 13 amino acids. CDR3 sequence (DNA): TGTGCCACCAGTACCCGGGCTCACGGGGAGCTGTTTTTT. Protein product: CATSTRAHGELFF.

This clonotype was found a few times. This sequence joins TRBV28 and TRBJ2-5; perhaps TRBD1 as D (5 bases). Germline values: CDR1 MDHEN, CDR2 SYDVKM. The CDR3 loop spans 13 amino acids. Trimming stripped 5 bases from V and 5 bases from J, with 12 bases between. This CDR3 is CASSTQGRETQYF. The CDR3 coding sequence is TGTGCCAGCAGTACTCAGGGTAGGGAGACCCAGTACTTC.